Sequencing of this T cell receptor (beta chain) was carried out in a study of identical twins. The CDR3 is made up of 15 amino acids. The V gene lost 1 base and the J gene lost 10 bases, with 14 bases spanning the gap. Germline CDR1 and CDR2: SNHLY and FYNNEI. TCRdb fed the 5' RACE reads into MiXCR, producing one record per CDR3 protein. The table records about 530,000 distinct CDR3 sequences, approximately 14% of them present only once. This sample also appeared in a second study, on yellow fever vaccine responses in identical twins. That source reports: Twins showed a vaccine T cell response that reportedly seemed partly convergent, partly personalized.

The TCR originated in a woman aged 18 to 35 in good health. The chain carries TRBV2 and TRBJ1-6; possibly TRBD1 for D (6 bases). The sample taken for sequencing was CD4+ T cells sorted from blood. The CDR3: CASSEEGGPRSPLHF. The CDR3 DNA reads TGTGCCAGCAGTGAAGAGGGGGGACCCAGATCACCCCTCCACTTT.